Below, 6 T cell receptor beta chains from the same sample are listed, as sequenced in a study of blood T cell repertoires in COVID-19. Assay: immunoSEQ multiplex PCR; the TCRdb copy retains only in-frame clones and omits some. The sample yields 200,000 to 250,000 clones, about 83% seen once. Sequencing was carried out using PBMCs or T cells enriched from blood (not recorded which). The receptors were gathered from a woman aged 45 to 65 who had recovered from COVID-19.

V and J are TRBV20-1 and TRBJ2-3; TRBD2 matches at 10 bases. CDR3 length equals 17 residues. The V gene end was trimmed by 3 bases and the J gene end by 3 bases; junction bases not matched to a gene: 12. Germline V CDR1 and CDR2: DFQATT, SNEGSKA (reference sequence). The DNA of the CDR3 is TGCAGTGCTAGTGCTCGGTCTCTAGCGGGAGTTACAGATACGCAGTATTTT. Translating it yields CSASARSLAGVTDTQYF.

This chain joins TRBV28 and TRBJ2-3; D possibly corresponds to TRBD2 (5 bases). The germline gives CDR1 MDHEN, CDR2 SYDVKM. Trimming took off 1 base at V and 5 bases at J, with 10 bases between the two ends. This CDR3 spans 14 amino acids. CDR3 protein: CASSLLGGRDTQYF. Written as DNA, the CDR3 is TGTGCCAGCAGTTTATTGGGTGGGAGAGATACGCAGTATTTT.

V is TRBV4-3 and J is TRBJ1-6, with TRBD1 identical over 9 bases. The germline V gene has CDR1 LGHNA and CDR2 YSLEER. V gave up 4 bases and J gave up 8 bases; unmatched junction bases: 3. The CDR3 consists of 14 residues. CDR3 sequence: CASSRDRVDSPLHF. The CDR3 DNA reads as TGCGCCAGCAGCCGGGACAGGGTGGATTCACCCCTCCACTTT.

CDR3 in amino acids: CASSYDGKNYGYTF. CDR3 coding DNA: TGTGCCAGCAGTTACGACGGGAAAAACTATGGCTACACCTTC. The chain links TRBV6-5 to TRBJ1-2; D remains unclear. CDR3 length equals 14 residues. Germline loops: CDR1 MNHEY, CDR2 SVGAGI. Trimming pared 2 bases from V and 2 bases from J, leaving 9 bases between.

About this clone itself: One end of the junction is discordant with germline, which a read error may explain. The chain combines TRBV7-7 with TRBJ2-5; D is possibly TRBD2 (5 bases). CDR3 length: 15 amino acids. Germline CDR1 and CDR2: SSHAT and FNYEAQ (reference sequence). In DNA, the CDR3 is TGTGCTAGCAGCGCCGACCCTTCAAGGAGGGAGACCCAGTACTTC. Its protein product is CASSADPSRRETQYF.

This rearrangement joins TRBV6-5 to TRBJ2-7; 9 bases map to TRBD1. This CDR3 comprises 13 residues. The germline V gene has CDR1 MNHEY and CDR2 SVGAGI. V trimming: 5 bases; J trimming: 4 bases; junction bases outside the gene matches: 3. As DNA, the CDR3 is TGTGCCAGCAGTAAACAGGGGGCTTACGAGCAGTACTTC. Translated, it gives CASSKQGAYEQYF.